The 4 T cell receptor beta chains below were found in one sample sequenced in a study of cytomegalovirus exposure and HLA in healthy donors. The method was immunoSEQ multiplex PCR; TCRdb's version includes in-frame clones alone and lacks a portion of them. The sample yields tens of thousands of clones, 90% to 95% seen once. Sample: PBMCs. The receptor source for this set is a man younger than 35 in good health and CMV-seronegative.

The J gene is TRBJ2-7, the V gene TRBV7-2; 11 bases fit TRBD2. Germline trimming cut 3 bases from V and 4 bases from J; bases unmatched to any gene: 8. The CDR3 spans 16 residues. The V gene's germline CDR1 is SGHTA and CDR2 FQGNSA. CDR3 protein: CASSFTGTSGGYEQYF. CDR3 coding DNA: TGTGCCAGCAGCTTCACGGGGACTAGCGGAGGATACGAGCAGTACTTC.

This chain uses TRBV27 with TRBJ1-2; D is possibly TRBD1 (6 bases). V was cut by 2 bases and J by 4 bases, with 14 bases left in between. This CDR3 has 15 residues. CDR1 and CDR2 (germline): MNHEY, SMNVEV (reference sequence). The CDR3 region has the DNA TGTGCCAGCAGTTTAGGGACAAGTCAAGGCTATGGCTACACCTTC. Translation gives CASSLGTSQGYGYTF.

This sequence joins TRBV30 and TRBJ2-7; perhaps TRBD1 as D (6 bases). V was shortened by 2 bases and J by 2 bases, with 13 bases between the two germline ends. Germline V gene data show CDR1 as GTSNPN and CDR2 as SVGIG (reference sequence). The CDR3 spans 14 residues. CDR3 nucleotides: TGTGCCTGGAGTTGGGGGACACGGGCCTACGAGCAGTACTTC. As protein: CAWSWGTRAYEQYF.

This chain uses TRBV27 with TRBJ2-7; D is ambiguous. The V end lost 2 bases, the J end lost 8 bases, and 16 bases lay between the germline ends. Germline lookup yields CDR1 MNHEY and CDR2 SMNVEV (reference sequence). The CDR3 consists of 14 residues. The CDR3 coding sequence is TGTGCCAGCAGTTTAGGCCTAGTCCCAGCCAAGCAGTACTTC. It is translated as CASSLGLVPAKQYF.